Given below is one T cell receptor beta chain in context. This record comes from a study of T cell changes during pregnancy in multiple sclerosis. Method: immunoSEQ multiplex PCR; TCRdb's copy keeps in-frame clones and lacks some. The sample yields roughly 63,000 clones, 90% to 95% seen once. The sequenced sample was CD8+ T cells from peripheral blood mononuclear cells, obtained in the second trimester of pregnancy. The clonotype comes from a female donor with multiple sclerosis, enrolled in a pregnancy study.

The CDR3 DNA is TGTGCCAGCATTGGACAGGACTTCGACGGCGGGGAGCTGTTTTTT. It specifies CASIGQDFDGGELFF. The chain couples TRBV2 to TRBJ2-2; 7 bases match TRBD1. CDR3 length equals 15 residues. V gave up 7 bases and J gave up 7 bases; unmatched junction bases: 12. Germline V gene lookup returns CDR1 SNHLY and CDR2 FYNNEI.